This passage covers 2 T cell receptor beta chains from one sample sequenced in a study of glioma-infiltrating T cells. The iRepertoire nested amplicon-rescue multiplex PCR amplified TCR alpha and beta CDR3s from RNA. TCRdb reprocessed the multiplex PCR reads via MiXCR and lists one record per CDR3 protein. The data show under 150,000 distinct CDR3 sequences, roughly two fifths seen once. Source material: glioma tissue, nonneoplastic brain tissue, or PBMCs (not recorded which). Receptors originate from a human donor with low-grade glioma or glioblastoma, undergoing nonglioma brain surgery, or in good health (not recorded which).

This clonotype was detected only a few times. The genes are TRBV7-3 and TRBJ2-1; D may be TRBD2 (7 bases). Deletions cut 1 base from V and 4 bases from J, with 11 bases between. Germline V gives CDR1 SGHTA, CDR2 FQGTGA. The CDR3 consists of 15 residues. CDR3 nucleotide sequence: TGTGCCAGCAGCTTAAGCGGGGGCCCTTACAATGAGCAGTTCTTC. Amino acids: CASSLSGGPYNEQFF.

This rearrangement joins TRBV12-3 or TRBV12-4 to TRBJ2-3, with 11 bases that match TRBD1. CDR3 length: 14 amino acids. V was pared by 7 bases and J by 6 bases, with 6 bases of the junction left unmatched. The DNA of the CDR3 is TGTGCCAGCAAAGGGACAGGGGGGGGGGATACGCAGTATTTT. It translates to CASKGTGGGDTQYF.